The 24 T cell receptor beta chains in this list originate from one sample, sequenced in a study of blood T cell repertoires in COVID-19. TCRdb's copy holds only in-frame clones and misses some; the assay was immunoSEQ multiplex PCR. Of some 340,000 clones in the sample, around 83% were seen once. The specimen sequenced was PBMCs or T cells enriched from blood (not recorded which). These receptor sequences come from a woman aged 50 to 65 who had recovered from COVID-19.

DNA for the CDR3: TGTGCCAGCAGCCCTCCGGGACTAGCGGGGGATACGCAGTATTTT. Its translation is CASSPPGLAGDTQYF. The gene calls are TRBV3-1 (or the pseudogene TRBV3-2) and TRBJ2-3; TRBD2 matches 13 bases. The CDR3 length is 15 residues. V shed 4 bases, J shed 6 bases, and the junction held 4 bases outside the gene matches. The germline CDR1 and CDR2 sequences are LGHDT and YNNKEL (reference sequence).

A note on this clone: A junction boundary mismatches the germline segment, possibly from a read error. The rearrangement links TRBV12-3 or TRBV12-4 to TRBJ2-7, with unresolved D. This CDR3 contains 11 residues. As DNA, the CDR3 is TGTGCCAGCAGTTTCTCCCACGAGCAGTACTTC. The encoded protein is CASSFSHEQYF.

The V call is TRBV5-5, the J call TRBJ2-2, with TRBD1 matching 9 bases. The CDR3 contains 16 residues. Germline-derived CDR1 and CDR2 are SGHKS and YYEKEE (reference sequence). The V and J ends lost 4 bases and 5 bases, in that order; junction bases with no gene match: 9. CDR3 residues: CASSPHQGTGTGELFF. CDR3 nucleotide sequence: TGTGCCAGCAGCCCCCACCAGGGGACAGGGACCGGGGAGCTGTTTTTT.

V is TRBV7-2 and J is TRBJ1-5; weak D call: TRBD1 (5 bases). CDR1 and CDR2 from the germline V gene are SGHTA and FQGNSA. Trimming cost V 6 bases and J 0 bases, with 12 bases left between them. The CDR3 loop spans 15 amino acids. The CDR3 nucleotides are TGTGCCAGCAGACCTACCGGGGGTAGCAATCAGCCCCAGCATTTT. It translates to CASRPTGGSNQPQHF.

This clone was counted a few times. The chain joins TRBV12-3 or TRBV12-4 to TRBJ2-5; D gene uncertain. The CDR3 spans 12 residues. The V and J ends lost 5 bases and 5 bases respectively, with 9 bases between them. The CDR3 here is CASSRTTETQYF. CDR3 nucleotide sequence: TGTGCCAGCAGTCGAACAACCGAGACCCAGTACTTC.

This rearrangement joins TRBV3-1 (or the pseudogene TRBV3-2) to TRBJ1-1; TRBD1 matches 7 bases. Per the germline V gene, CDR1 is LGHDT and CDR2 is YNNKEL (reference sequence). The trim removed 4 bases at V and 6 bases at J, leaving 5 bases unmatched. The CDR3 length is 13 residues. The CDR3 DNA sequence: TGTGCCAGCAGCCGAACAGGGGTCCCTGAAGCTTTCTTT. Protein sequence: CASSRTGVPEAFF.

This chain links TRBV6-6 with TRBJ2-7; TRBD2 matches at 7 bases. The CDR3 runs 12 residues. CDR1 and CDR2 (germline): MNHNY, SVGAGI (reference sequence). The V and J ends lost 7 bases and 7 bases, in that order; junction bases with no gene match: 7. The CDR3 spells CASTRPGGEQYF. The CDR3 coding sequence is TGTGCCAGCACGCGGCCCGGGGGGGAGCAGTACTTC.

The rearrangement uses TRBV7-8 and TRBJ1-6, with D hard to call. Germline V gene sequence: CDR1 SGHVS, CDR2 FQNEAQ. The V end was cut by 8 bases, the J end by 7 bases, with 18 bases between. The CDR3 extends over 15 amino acids. For the CDR3, the DNA is TGTGCCAGCCTAGCCGTGAGTGCGGTCAATTCACCCCTCCACTTT. It specifies CASLAVSAVNSPLHF. Complete variable domain (other parts from reference TRBV7-8 and TRBJ1-6): GAGVSQSPRYKVAKRGQDVALRCDPISGHVSLFWYQQALGQGPEFLTYFQNEAQLDKSGLPSDRFFAERPEGSVSTLKIQRTQQEDSAVYLCASLAVSAVNSPLHFGNGTRLTVT.

This clone occurred a few times. The gene calls are TRBV18 and TRBJ1-2, with 9 bases that match TRBD1. V lost 3 bases, J lost 0 bases, and 2 bases stayed unmatched. The CDR3 consists of 15 residues. The germline V gene encodes CDR1 KGHSH and CDR2 LQKENI. The DNA for the CDR3 is TGTGCCAGCTCACCCGGGACAGGGTCTAACTATGGCTACACCTTC. Its protein is CASSPGTGSNYGYTF.

This sequence joins TRBV14 and TRBJ2-7; 7 nucleotides align to TRBD1. Looked up from germline, CDR1 is SGHDN and CDR2 is FVKESK. V gave up 4 bases and J gave up 6 bases; unmatched junction bases: 12. The CDR3 is 15 residues long. CDR3 amino acids: CASSLRQGAFGEQYF. The CDR3 DNA reads TGTGCCAGCAGCCTCCGACAGGGAGCGTTCGGCGAGCAGTACTTC.

This chain uses TRBV5-1 with TRBJ1-1; 7 nucleotides line up with TRBD1. The germline CDR1 and CDR2 sequences are SGHRS and YFSETQ. This CDR3 has 15 amino acids. After removal of 0 bases from V and 5 bases from J, the junction contained 7 bases not matched to a gene. The CDR3 is CASSLGARGQTEAFF. The CDR3 bases are TGCGCCAGCAGCTTGGGTGCGAGGGGGCAAACTGAAGCTTTCTTT.

The chain recombines TRBV6-6 with TRBJ2-7, with 7 bases that match TRBD1. This CDR3 region has 15 residues. Unmatched junction bases numbered 8, after V lost 6 bases and J lost 0 bases. CDR1 is MNHNY, CDR2 SVGAGI, per germline (reference sequence). The chain's CDR3 is CASSPRDSSSYEQYF. The CDR3 region has the DNA TGTGCCAGCAGCCCACGGGACAGCAGCTCCTACGAGCAGTACTTC.

The chain couples TRBV10-2 to TRBJ1-1; D not certain. Germline-derived CDR1 and CDR2 are WSHSY and SAAADI. The CDR3 extends over 13 amino acids. Trimming removed 0 bases from V and 8 bases from J, with 10 bases in between. CDR3 in DNA: TGCGCCAGCAGTGAGTCATGGACTGTGGAAGCTTTCTTT. It codes for CASSESWTVEAFF.

The genes are TRBV29-1 and TRBJ2-5; D is perhaps TRBD1 (5 bases). Trimming cost V 3 bases and J 5 bases, with 7 bases left between them. The CDR3 covers 11 residues. Germline values: CDR1 SQVTM, CDR2 ANQGSEA. CDR3 sequence: CSVDRVETQYF. In DNA, the CDR3 is TGCAGCGTTGACAGGGTGGAGACCCAGTACTTC.

V and J are TRBV5-1 and TRBJ2-4; 13 positions match TRBD2. The CDR3 has 16 residues. V gave up 2 bases and J gave up 8 bases; unmatched junction bases: 7. Germline lookup yields CDR1 SGHRS and CDR2 YFSETQ. The CDR3 sequence: CASSFGTSGAGDIQYF. The CDR3 DNA reads TGCGCCAGCAGCTTCGGGACTAGCGGGGCGGGGGACATTCAGTACTTC.

The chain is built from TRBV7-9 and TRBJ2-1; possible D gene TRBD2, 6 bases. Deletions cut 0 bases from V and 4 bases from J, with 13 bases between. The CDR3 spans 16 residues. Germline CDR1 and CDR2: SEHNR and FQNEAQ (reference sequence). The CDR3 DNA is TGTGCCAGCAGCTTAGCACGGGGAGGCGGTTACAATGAGCAGTTCTTC. This codes for CASSLARGGGYNEQFF.

This chain connects TRBV18 to TRBJ1-2, with D unclear. V was shortened by 1 base and J by 8 bases, with 20 bases between the two germline ends. Germline V gene sequence: CDR1 KGHSH, CDR2 LQKENI. The CDR3 length is 16 residues. The CDR3 loop reads CASSPQPPQAGHGYTF. The CDR3 DNA follows: TGTGCCAGCTCACCACAACCCCCCCAAGCCGGTCACGGCTACACCTTC. The full variable domain, in which reference TRBV18 and TRBJ1-2 provide the parts outside the CDR3, is NAGVMQNPRHLVRRRGQEARLRCSPMKGHSHVYWYRQLPEEGLKFMVYLQKENIIDESGMPKERFSAEFPKEGPSILRIQQVVRGDSAAYFCASSPQPPQAGHGYTFGSGTRLTVV.

V usage is TRBV9 and J usage is TRBJ1-1, with TRBD1 identical over 9 bases. V shed 4 bases, J shed 5 bases, and the junction held 6 bases outside the gene matches. Germline V CDR1 and CDR2: SGDLS, YYNGEE. The CDR3 consists of 14 residues. CDR3 protein: CASSLGQGRTEAFF. CDR3 in DNA: TGTGCCAGCAGCTTAGGACAGGGGCGGACTGAAGCTTTCTTT.

The V and J genes are TRBV7-2 and TRBJ2-5, with unresolved D. The CDR3 loop spans 14 amino acids. V was trimmed by 2 bases and J by 7 bases, leaving 14 bases between them. Germline CDR1 and CDR2: SGHTA and FQGNSA. This CDR3 reads CASSLTVHFGTQYF. The CDR3 region has the DNA TGTGCCAGCAGCTTAACGGTCCATTTCGGGACCCAGTACTTC.

The chain has TRBV4-3 and TRBJ2-3, with TRBD2 matching 8 bases. The CDR3 is made up of 16 amino acids. Germline assignment: CDR1 LGHNA and CDR2 YSLEER. Germline trimming cut 0 bases from V and 1 base from J; bases unmatched to any gene: 3. CDR3 loop: CASSQDLTSGTDTQYF. The CDR3 region has the DNA TGCGCCAGCAGCCAAGATCTGACTAGCGGCACAGATACGCAGTATTTT.

The genes are TRBV6-5 and TRBJ1-3; no clear D. The length of the CDR3 is 11 residues. The germline V gene has CDR1 MNHEY and CDR2 SVGAGI. The V end was cut by 5 bases, the J end by 6 bases, with 5 bases between. The CDR3 protein is CASSTANTIYF. CDR3 sequence (DNA): TGTGCCAGCAGTACTGCAAACACCATATATTTT.

The J gene is TRBJ1-2, the V gene TRBV27; the match to TRBD1 covers 8 bases. The V gene's germline CDR1 is MNHEY and CDR2 SMNVEV (reference sequence). Germline trimming cut 6 bases from V and 7 bases from J; bases unmatched to any gene: 7. This CDR3 spans 13 amino acids. In DNA, the CDR3 is TGTGCCAGCAGGGGTGCAGGGGGCTTTGGCTACACCTTC. Translating gives CASRGAGGFGYTF.

The J gene is TRBJ2-4, the V gene TRBV7-8; D not certain. Trimming shortened V by 1 base and J by 6 bases, and 10 bases separated the two germline ends. This CDR3 has 14 residues. CDR1 and CDR2 (germline): SGHVS, FQNEAQ. The CDR3: CASSLVGVTNIQYF. CDR3 bases: TGTGCCAGCAGCTTAGTAGGAGTTACAAACATTCAGTACTTC.

The J gene is TRBJ1-6, the V gene TRBV10-3, with TRBD1 matching over 10 bases. V shed 3 bases and J 6 bases; nucleotides not matched to a gene: 11. Looked up from germline, CDR1 is ENHRY and CDR2 is SYGVKD. This CDR3 is 18 amino acids long. CDR3 region: CAISESLEGQGTNSPLHF. As DNA, the CDR3 is TGTGCCATCAGTGAATCGTTGGAGGGACAGGGGACTAATTCACCCCTCCACTTT.